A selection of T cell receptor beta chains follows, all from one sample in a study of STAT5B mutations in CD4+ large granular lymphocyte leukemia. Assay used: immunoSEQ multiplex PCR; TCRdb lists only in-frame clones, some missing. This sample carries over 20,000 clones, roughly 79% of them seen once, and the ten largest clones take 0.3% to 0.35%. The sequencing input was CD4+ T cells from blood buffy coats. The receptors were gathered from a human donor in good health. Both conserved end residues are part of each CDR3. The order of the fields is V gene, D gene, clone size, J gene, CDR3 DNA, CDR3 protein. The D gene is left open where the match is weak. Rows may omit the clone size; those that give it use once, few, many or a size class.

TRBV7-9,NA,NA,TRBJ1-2,TGCGCCAGCAGCCTCGGGACCGGTGGTGGCTACACCTTC,CASSLGTGGGYTF
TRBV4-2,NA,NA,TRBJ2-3,TGTGCCAGCAGCCAAGATCATCGCGGGCCTAGCACAGATACGCAGTATTTT,CASSQDHRGPSTDTQYF
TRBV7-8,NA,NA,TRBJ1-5,TGTGCCAGCAGCTTAATGAACAATCAGCCCCAGCATTTT,CASSLMNNQPQHF
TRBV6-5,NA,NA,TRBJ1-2,TGTGCCAGCAGTTACTCTCAGGGTGGCTACACCTTC,CASSYSQGGYTF
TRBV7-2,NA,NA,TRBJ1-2,TGTGCCAGCAGCACTTCAACCTGGGGCTACACCTTC,CASSTSTWGYTF
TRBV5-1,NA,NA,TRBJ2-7,TGCGCCAGCAGCTTGGATGGAGGGAGTTCCTACGAGCAGTACTTC,CASSLDGGSSYEQYF
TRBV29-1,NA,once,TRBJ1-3,TGCAGCGTTGAGGGGGGTCCGGGCACCATATATTTT,CSVEGGPGTIYF
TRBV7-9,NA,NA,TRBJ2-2,TGTGCCAGCAGCTTAAATGTCGGGGAGCTGTTTTTT,CASSLNVGELFF
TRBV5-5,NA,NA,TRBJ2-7,TGTGCCAGCAGCTTTAGGGAAGGCTACCACGAGCAGTACTTC,CASSFREGYHEQYF
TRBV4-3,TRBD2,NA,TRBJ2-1,TGCGCCAGCAGCCAGGGGACTAGCGGACAATACAATGAGCAGTTCTTC,CASSQGTSGQYNEQFF
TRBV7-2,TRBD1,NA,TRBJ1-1,TGTGCCAGCAGCCATTGGGACAGGGGGCAAACTGAAGCTTTCTTT,CASSHWDRGQTEAFF
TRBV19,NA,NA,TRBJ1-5,TGTGCCAGTAGTATGGGAAGGTCCTCTAGCAATCAGCCCCAGCATTTT,CASSMGRSSSNQPQHF
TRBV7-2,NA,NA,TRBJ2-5,TGTGCCAGCAGCTTTCTGGACAGGGAGGGAGAGACCCAGTACTTC,CASSFLDREGETQYF
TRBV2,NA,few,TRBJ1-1,TGTGCCAGCATAGGAGGGGGAAATACTGAAGCTTTCTTT,CASIGGGNTEAFF
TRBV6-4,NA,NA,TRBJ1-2,TGTGCCAGCAGTGACCCGGGACGGGGTCGTGGCTACACCTTC,CASSDPGRGRGYTF
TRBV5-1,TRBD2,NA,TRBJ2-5,TGCGCCAGCAGCTTGGGACTAGCGGGGACGGAGACCCAGTACTTC,CASSLGLAGTETQYF
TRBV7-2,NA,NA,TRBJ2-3,TGTGCCAGCAGCTCTGAGGGACTGAGCACAGATACGCAGTATTTT,CASSSEGLSTDTQYF
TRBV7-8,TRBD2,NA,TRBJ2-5,TGTGCCAGCAGCTTAGCGCCTAGCGGGGGACAAGAGACCCAGTACTTC,CASSLAPSGGQETQYF
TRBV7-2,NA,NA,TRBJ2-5,TGTGCCAGCAGCGTACAAGAGACCCAGTACTTC,CASSVQETQYF
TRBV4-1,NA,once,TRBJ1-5,TGCGCCAGCAGCCCATCCCCGTGGATTGGCAATCAGCCCCAGCATTTT,CASSPSPWIGNQPQHF
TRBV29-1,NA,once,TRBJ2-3,TGCAGCGTTCAAAACGTGTTCACAGATACGCAGTATTTT,CSVQNVFTDTQYF
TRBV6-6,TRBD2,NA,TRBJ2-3,TGTGCCAGCAGTAACTCGGCGGGGGGTACGCAGTATTTT,CASSNSAGGTQYF
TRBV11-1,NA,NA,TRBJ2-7,TGTGCCAGCAGCCCGGTGACGGACAGCCTATCCTACGAGCAGTACTTC,CASSPVTDSLSYEQYF
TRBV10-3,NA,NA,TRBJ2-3,TGTGCCATCAGTGAGGCAGCCCAGCGCACAGATACGCAGTATTTT,CAISEAAQRTDTQYF
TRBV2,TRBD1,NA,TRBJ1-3,TGTGCCAGCAGTGACGGGACAGGGTCTGGAAACACCATATATTTT,CASSDGTGSGNTIYF
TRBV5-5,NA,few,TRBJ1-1,TGTGCCAGCAGCTTGGAGGGGCAGGGGCCGAACACTGAAGCTTTCTTT,CASSLEGQGPNTEAFF
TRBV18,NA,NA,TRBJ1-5,TGTGCCAGCTCACCTAACATTCATAGCAATCAGCCCCAGCATTTT,CASSPNIHSNQPQHF
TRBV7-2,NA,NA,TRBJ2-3,TGTGCCAGCAGCTTGACAGGATTCGCAGATACGCAGTATTTT,CASSLTGFADTQYF
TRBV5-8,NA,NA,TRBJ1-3,TGTGCCATAAGAGGGGAGAGCAACTCTGGAAACACCATATATTTT,CAIRGESNSGNTIYF
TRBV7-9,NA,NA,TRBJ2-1,TGTGCCAGCAGCTTAGAGGGGCTCAATGAGCAGTTCTTC,CASSLEGLNEQFF
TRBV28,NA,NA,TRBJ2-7,TGTGCCAGCAGTTTAGGGGGGACGGGTGCCTACGAGCAGTACTTC,CASSLGGTGAYEQYF
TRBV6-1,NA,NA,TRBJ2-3,TGTGCCAGCAGTGTTGGGCAGAGAGATACGCAGTATTTT,CASSVGQRDTQYF
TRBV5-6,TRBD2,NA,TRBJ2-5,TGTGCCAGCAGCTCGGGAGGGCAAGAGACCCAGTACTTC,CASSSGGQETQYF
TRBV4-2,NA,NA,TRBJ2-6,TGTGCCAGCAGCCAAGATTCGGGCGGTGGGGCCAACGTCCTGACTTTC,CASSQDSGGGANVLTF